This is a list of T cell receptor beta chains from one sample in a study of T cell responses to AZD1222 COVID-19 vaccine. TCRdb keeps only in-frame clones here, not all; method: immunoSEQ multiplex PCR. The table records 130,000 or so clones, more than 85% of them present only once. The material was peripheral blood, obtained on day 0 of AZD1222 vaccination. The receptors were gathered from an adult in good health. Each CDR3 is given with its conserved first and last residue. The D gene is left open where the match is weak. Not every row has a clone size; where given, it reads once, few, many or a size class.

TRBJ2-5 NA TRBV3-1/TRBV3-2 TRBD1 CASSPSMGQGIQETQYF TGTGCCAGCAGCCCTTCCATGGGACAGGGGATCCAAGAGACCCAGTACTTC
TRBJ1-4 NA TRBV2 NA CASIRVGATNEKLFF TGTGCCAGCATCCGGGTGGGCGCAACTAATGAAAAACTGTTTTTT
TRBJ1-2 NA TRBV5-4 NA CASSHRVLTVGYTF TGTGCCAGCAGCCACCGGGTCCTGACGGTTGGCTACACCTTC
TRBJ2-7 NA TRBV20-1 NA CSASGLGEQYF TGCAGTGCTAGTGGCCTAGGGGAGCAGTACTTC
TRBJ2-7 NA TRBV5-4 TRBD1 CASSFLTTGGEQYF TGTGCCAGCAGCTTTTTGACAACAGGGGGCGAGCAGTACTTC
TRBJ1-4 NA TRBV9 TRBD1 CASSRRTGENEKLFF TGTGCCAGCAGCCGTAGGACAGGGGAGAATGAAAAACTGTTTTTT
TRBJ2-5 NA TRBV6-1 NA CASSDWGGNQETQYF TGTGCCAGCAGTGATTGGGGCGGAAACCAAGAGACCCAGTACTTC
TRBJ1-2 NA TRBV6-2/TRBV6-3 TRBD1 CASSKTGTNYGYTF TGTGCCAGCAGTAAGACAGGGACCAACTATGGCTACACCTTC
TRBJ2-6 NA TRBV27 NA CASSRLGVTGANVLTF TGTGCCAGCAGTCGCCTCGGGGTGACCGGGGCCAACGTCCTGACTTTC
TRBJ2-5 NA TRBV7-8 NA CASSFRETQETQYF TGTGCCAGCAGCTTCCGGGAGACTCAAGAGACCCAGTACTTC
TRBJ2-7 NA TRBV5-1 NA CASSLAGASYEQYF TGCGCCAGCAGCTTGGCCGGGGCATCCTACGAGCAGTACTTC
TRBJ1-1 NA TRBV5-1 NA CASSSARTLNTEAFF TGCGCCAGCAGCTCTGCGAGGACTTTGAACACTGAAGCTTTCTTT
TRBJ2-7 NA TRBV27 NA CASSFGPSAGLYF TGTGCCAGCAGTTTCGGCCCATCGGCGGGATTGTACTTC
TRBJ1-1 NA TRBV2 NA CASSFRQSNTEAFF TGTGCCAGCTCCTTTAGACAGTCGAACACTGAAGCTTTCTTT
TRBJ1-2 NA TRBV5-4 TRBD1 CASSLDRGNYGYTF TGTGCCAGCAGCTTGGACAGGGGGAACTACGGCTACACCTTC
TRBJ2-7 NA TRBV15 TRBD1 CATSRGTGVTHEQYF TGTGCCACCAGCAGAGGGACAGGGGTAACCCACGAGCAGTACTTC
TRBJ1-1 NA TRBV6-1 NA CASSEGWTVNTEAFF TGTGCCAGCAGTGAGGGGTGGACGGTGAACACTGAAGCTTTCTTT
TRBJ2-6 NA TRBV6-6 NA CASSYPHSGGANVLTF TGTGCCAGCAGTTACCCGCATTCGGGTGGGGCCAACGTCCTGACTTTC
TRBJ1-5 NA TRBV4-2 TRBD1 CASSQDQGQGGDQPQHF TGTGCCAGCAGCCAAGATCAGGGACAGGGTGGCGATCAGCCCCAGCATTTT
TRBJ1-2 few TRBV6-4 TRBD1 CASSDTPQGIGGYTF TGTGCCAGCAGTGATACGCCACAGGGGATTGGGGGCTACACCTTC
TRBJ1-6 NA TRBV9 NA CASSVAGSSYNSPLHF TGTGCCAGCAGCGTAGCTGGCAGCTCCTATAATTCACCCCTCCACTTT
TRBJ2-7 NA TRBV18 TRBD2 CASSLTGTSRTYEQYF TGTGCCAGCTCACTAACGGGGACTAGCCGAACCTACGAGCAGTACTTC
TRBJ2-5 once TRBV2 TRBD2 CASEGTRGGETQYF TGTGCCAGCGAGGGGACTAGGGGTGGGGAGACCCAGTACTTC
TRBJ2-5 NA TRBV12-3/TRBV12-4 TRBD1 CASRQGGSGDQYF TGTGCCAGCAGACAGGGGGGATCGGGGGACCAGTACTTC
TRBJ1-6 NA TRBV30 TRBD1 CAWTGQLNSPLHF TGTGCCTGGACGGGACAGCTCAATTCACCCCTCCACTTT
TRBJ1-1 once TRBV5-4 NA CASRNMNTEAFF TGTGCCAGCAGGAATATGAACACTGAAGCTTTCTTT
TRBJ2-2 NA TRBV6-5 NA CASSYLTGSTGELFF TGTGCCAGCAGTTACCTAACTGGGAGCACCGGGGAGCTGTTTTTT
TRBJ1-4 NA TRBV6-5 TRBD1 CASVSGTVMSEKLFF TGTGCCAGCGTTTCTGGGACAGTGATGAGTGAAAAACTGTTTTTT
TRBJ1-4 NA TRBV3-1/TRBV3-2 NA CASSQGVNEKLFF TGTGCCAGCAGCCAAGGGGTTAATGAAAAACTGTTTTTT
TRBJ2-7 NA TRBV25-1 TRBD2 CASSGAGTNHYEQYF TGTGCCAGCAGTGGCGCCGGGACTAATCACTACGAGCAGTACTTC
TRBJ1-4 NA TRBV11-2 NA CASSLDLPSGYNEKLFF TGTGCCAGCAGCTTAGATCTGCCGTCAGGGTATAATGAAAAACTGTTTTTT
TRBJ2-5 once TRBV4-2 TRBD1 CASSHTGQGVEETQYF TGTGCCAGCAGCCATACCGGACAGGGAGTTGAAGAGACCCAGTACTTC
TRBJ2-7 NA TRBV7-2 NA CASSLGTGLLYEQYF TGTGCCAGCAGCTTAGGAACAGGGCTCCTCTACGAGCAGTACTTC
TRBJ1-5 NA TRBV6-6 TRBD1 CASSFRTGGNQPQHF TGTGCCAGCAGTTTCCGGACAGGGGGTAATCAGCCCCAGCATTTT
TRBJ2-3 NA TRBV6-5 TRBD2 CASTNSGDTDTQYF TGTGCCAGCACGAATAGCGGGGACACAGATACGCAGTATTTT
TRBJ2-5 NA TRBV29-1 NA CSVGNRDRPETQYF TGCAGCGTTGGAAACCGGGACCGGCCTGAGACCCAGTACTTC
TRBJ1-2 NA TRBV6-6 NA CASSYRPSNGYTF TGTGCCAGCAGTTACCGACCGAGTAATGGCTACACCTTC
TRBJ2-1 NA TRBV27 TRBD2 CASSLYTSASSYNEQFF TGTGCCAGCAGTTTATACACTAGCGCAAGCTCCTACAATGAGCAGTTCTTC
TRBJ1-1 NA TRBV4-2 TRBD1 CASRDRGMANSEAFF TGTGCCAGCAGAGACAGGGGGATGGCCAACTCTGAAGCTTTCTTT
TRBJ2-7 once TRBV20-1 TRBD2 CSASGLAGFGYEQYF TGCAGTGCTAGTGGGCTAGCGGGATTCGGGTACGAGCAGTACTTC
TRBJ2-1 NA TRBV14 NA CASSRLGSYNEQFF TGTGCCAGCAGCCGCCTTGGCTCCTACAATGAGCAGTTCTTC
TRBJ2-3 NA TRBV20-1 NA CSASLAADTQYF TGCAGTGCTAGTTTAGCGGCTGATACGCAGTATTTT
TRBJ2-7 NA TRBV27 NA CASSSRGNLDEQYF TGTGCCAGCAGTAGTCGGGGCAACCTTGACGAGCAGTACTTC
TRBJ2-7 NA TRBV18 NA CASSPQQGPTYEQYF TGTGCCAGCTCACCTCAACAGGGTCCCACCTACGAGCAGTACTTC
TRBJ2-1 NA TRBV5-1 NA CASSLALGPEEQFF TGCGCCAGCAGCTTGGCCTTAGGGCCCGAGGAGCAGTTCTTC
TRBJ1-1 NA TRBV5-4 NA CASSSTMGLNTEAFF TGTGCCAGCAGCTCGACTATGGGGCTGAACACTGAAGCTTTCTTT
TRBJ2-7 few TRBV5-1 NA CASREGNEQYF TGCGCCAGCAGGGAGGGGAACGAGCAGTACTTC
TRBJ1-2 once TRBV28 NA CASTWGTTDYTF TGTGCCAGCACCTGGGGGACTACTGACTACACCTTC